This T cell receptor (beta chain) originates from a study of OX40 agonist ivuxolimab in advanced cancers. Whole-study context: The diagnoses of dose-escalation patients were hepatocellular carcinoma, melanoma, renal cell or head and neck cancer. Whole-study results and caveats: Low normalized T-cell clonal expansion was additionally recorded for some nonresponders.

This clone was detected a few times. Its antigen is still unknown. Sequencing was performed with immunoSEQ multiplex PCR; in TCRdb, only in-frame clones are kept and a portion is missing. This sample yields 70,000 or so clones, of which 85% are seen a single time; 4% belongs to the top ten. The CDR3 runs 13 residues. The germline V gene has CDR1 LNHDA and CDR2 SQIVND (reference sequence). Trimming cost V 3 bases and J 6 bases, with 11 bases left between them. V and J are TRBV19 and TRBJ1-1; no clear D gene. The source is an adult with an advanced solid tumor such as melanoma, head and neck, liver or kidney cancer. The sequencing here drew on CD4+ or CD8+ T cells sorted from blood, taken in a trial of the OX40 agonist ivuxolimab. The CDR3 coding sequence is TGTGCCAGTAGTATCCGAGACATACCTGAAGCTTTCTTT. It specifies CASSIRDIPEAFF. Using reference TRBV19 and TRBJ1-1 for the parts outside the CDR3, the full variable domain is DGGITQSPKYLFRKEGQNVTLSCEQNLNHDAMYWYRQDPGQGLRLIYYSQIVNDFQKGDIAEGYSVSREKKESFPLTVTSAQKNPTAFYLCASSIRDIPEAFFGQGTRLTVV.